This section outlines one TCR beta chain sequence together with its context. Its antigen remains unidentified. No quality values exist for individual bases; no much larger clone is one base distant. The CDR3 holds 14 amino acids from the cysteine to the phenylalanine. Kept here is only the CDR3 DNA, which spans 42 bases and is read in frame from base 1. Based on the germline V gene, the CDR1 and CDR2 sequences are MNHEY and SVGAGI. V is pruned by 8 bases and J by 2 bases, leaving 6 bases of the junction without a gene match. The immunoSEQ Assay, a bias-controlled multiplex PCR, was used to amplify TCRbeta CDR3 regions from genomic DNA. As for the original processing: The number of nucleated cells in each sample was estimated by amplification of reference gene primers within the assay. Sequence reads were collapsed and filtered to measure the absolute abundance of every unique TCRbeta CDR3 rearrangement. For each sample, productive Simpson clonality was calculated as the square root of Simpson's diversity index over productive rearrangements. TCRdb limited this immuneACCESS table to in-frame rearrangements with V and J called. A share of clones is missing; checked studies link under half to unresolved V genes, and the rest is unexplained. V and J calls and clone size follow that table, whereas D and trimming were derived from the DNA. Recorded for this sample are 52,000 or so clones; around 84% of them occurred a single time. The ten largest clones take up 17% of the sample.

The sample originates from a study of blood T cell repertoires in COVID-19 (dated by TCRdb to the early 2020s). With regard to the full study: Collaborator samples came from the United States, Italy and Spain and covered acute and convalescent phases of COVID-19. The material from the prospective study consisted of cDNA or gDNA derived from T cells, B-cell-depleted T cells, or PBMCs. Deeply sampled blood TCRbeta repertoires from subjects exposed to, actively infected with, or recovered from COVID-19 were included in the dataset. The repertoires were made available in a free public database intended to serve as a resource for research on the immune response to SARS-CoV-2. Samples came from the ongoing ImmuneRACE study (first 160 participants) plus 1,254 subjects from 6 global collaborators. Sample metadata almost always included a de-identified subject ID, COVID-19 status, age in years and sex. Where available, HLA class I and class II types were taken from metadata supplied by the sample provider and were not determined by assay-based typing. The paper's findings and limits, for the study overall: The quantity of clinical and demographic metadata differed by source and by participant and was supplied without curation.

Whole blood was collected in K2EDTA tubes by collaborating institutions according to the institutions' own protocols. For TCRbeta analysis, collaborator samples were shipped as frozen whole blood, as isolated PBMCs, or as DNA extracted from either sample type. Sequencing used peripheral blood. The chain is made from TRBV6-5 and TRBJ2-3; TRBD2 agrees with 8 junctional bases. This TCR came from a man between 65 and 80 years old with active COVID-19. For the CDR3, the sequence is CASLSGRDTDTQYF. The sequenced DNA: TGTGCCAGCTTGAGCGGGAGAGACACAGATACGCAGTATTTT.